Below are 13 T cell receptor beta chains sequenced from a single sample in a study of blood T cells in healthy people across ages. With a J-beta primer mix and a sample-barcoded 5' primer, a second PCR ran about 7 to 12 cycles. One entry per CDR3 protein, called by TCRdb with MiXCR from the 5' RACE reads. In the table there are around 1,600,000 distinct CDR3 sequences, 35% to 45% of which are singletons. Sequencing input: blood. These receptors were collected from a woman under 30 in good health.

V is TRBV10-3 and J is TRBJ1-2; tentatively, D is TRBD1 (5 bases). CDR3 length equals 15 residues. V was pared by 10 bases and J by 5 bases, with 23 bases between. CDR1 ENHRY and CDR2 SYGVKD come from the germline V gene. CDR3 protein: CATTSETDQLYGYTF. CDR3 nucleotide sequence: TGTGCCACCACATCCGAGACAGACCAGCTTTATGGCTACACCTTC.

This clonotype was detected only once. An end of the junction does not agree with germline; a read error may underlie this. The chain joins TRBV29-1 to TRBJ1-2, with a possible D match to TRBD1 (5 bases). Germline V gene lookup returns CDR1 SQVTM and CDR2 ANQGSEA. The CDR3 loop spans 15 amino acids. The CDR3 DNA reads as TGCAGCGTTGAAGTAGGGGCAGGGAGGAGGTATGGCAACACCTTC. Translated: CSVEVGAGRRYGNTF.

A few counts support this clonotype. The chain combines TRBV29-1 with TRBJ1-2, with 11 nucleotides matching TRBD1. The ends lost 4 bases at V and 2 bases at J; junction bases unmatched: 3. This CDR3 is 14 amino acids long. Germline V lookup: CDR1 SQVTM, CDR2 ANQGSEA. CDR3 DNA sequence: TGCAGCGTTGTCCGGGACAGGGGGAACTATGGCTACACCTTC. It yields the protein CSVVRDRGNYGYTF.

This clonotype was detected once. V is TRBV6-5 and J is TRBJ2-5; 7 bases match TRBD1. TRBJ2-4 matches the DNA end more closely, so the J call is doubtful. Germline V gene sequence: CDR1 MNHEY, CDR2 SVGAGI. The CDR3 runs 15 residues. CDR3 coding DNA: TGTGCCAGCAGTTACACTAACAGGGGAGCAAACATTCAGTACTTC. Translation: CASSYTNRGANIQYF.

The V and J genes are TRBV20-1 and TRBJ2-7; 7 bases agree with TRBD2. V shed 0 bases, J shed 0 bases, and the junction held 8 bases outside the gene matches. The CDR3 loop spans 16 amino acids. The germline gives CDR1 DFQATT, CDR2 SNEGSKA (reference sequence). The chain's CDR3 is CSARDLGGGSSYEQYF. The DNA for the CDR3 is TGCAGTGCTAGAGATCTGGGGGGGGGAAGCTCCTACGAGCAGTACTTC.

The chain carries TRBV29-1 and TRBJ1-1; D unclear. Germline CDR1 reads SQVTM; CDR2 reads ANQGSEA. The V end was cut by 6 bases, the J end by 0 bases, with 11 bases between. The CDR3 length is 13 residues. The CDR3 nucleotides are TGCAGCGTACCGGGCTCACTGAACACTGAAGCTTTCTTT. Its protein is CSVPGSLNTEAFF.

The rearrangement joins TRBV28 to TRBJ2-2; maybe TRBD1 (5 bases). Trimming pared 11 bases from V and 6 bases from J, leaving 19 bases between. CDR3 length: 14 residues. The germline CDR1 and CDR2 sequences are MDHEN and SYDVKM. CDR3 residues: CAGASGSFAGELFF. Here the CDR3 DNA reads TGTGCCGGGGCGTCCGGGTCCTTCGCCGGGGAGCTGTTTTTT.

This clonotype has only a few counts. The J gene is TRBJ2-1, the V gene TRBV28; 7 bases agree with TRBD1. Looked up from germline, CDR1 is MDHEN and CDR2 is SYDVKM. The CDR3 sequence is 15 residues long. V gave up 4 bases and J gave up 8 bases; unmatched junction bases: 11. The CDR3 is CASSYRGRRVYEQFF. The CDR3 DNA reads TGTGCCAGCAGTTATAGGGGGCGCCGGGTATATGAGCAGTTCTTC.

This clonotype was observed a handful of times. This chain links TRBV11-3 with TRBJ2-1; 10 nucleotides agree with TRBD1. Germline CDR1 and CDR2: SGHNT and YENEEA. The trim removed 5 bases at V and 5 bases at J, leaving 6 bases unmatched. The CDR3 runs 15 residues. The CDR3 region has the DNA TGTGCCAGCAGCCCGGGACAGGGGTCCCACAATGAGCAGTTCTTC. It is translated as CASSPGQGSHNEQFF. Full variable domain (missing parts from reference TRBV11-3 and TRBJ2-1): EAGVVQSPRYKIIEKKQPVAFWCNPISGHNTLYWYLQNLGQGPELLIRYENEEAVDDSQLPKDRFSAERLKGVDSTLKIQPAELGDSAVYLCASSPGQGSHNEQFFGPGTRLTVL.

DNA for the CDR3: TGTGCCAGCAGCGTATTCGCAGGGGGCAATGAGCAGTTCTTC. Translation gives CASSVFAGGNEQFF. The chain joins TRBV9 to TRBJ2-1, with 7 positions matching TRBD1. J was trimmed by 6 bases and V by 1 base; bases with no gene match: 4. Germline lookup yields CDR1 SGDLS and CDR2 YYNGEE. This CDR3 contains 14 residues.

As concerns this clonotype: This may come from a read error, since a much larger clone is one base off. V and J are TRBV12-3 or TRBV12-4 and TRBJ2-7; D unresolved. The CDR3 consists of 14 residues. Trimming pared 4 bases from V and 3 bases from J, leaving 13 bases between. The CDR3 coding sequence is TGTGCCAGCAGTTCCGCCCTGGGTAACTACGAGCAGTACTTC. The encoded protein is CASSSALGNYEQYF.

This clonotype showed up many times. The chain combines TRBV6-6 with TRBJ2-1; TRBD1 aligns across 8 bases. The trim removed 6 bases at V and 8 bases at J, leaving 3 bases unmatched. The length of the CDR3 is 12 residues. Germline CDR1 is MNHNY and CDR2 is SVGAGI (reference sequence). The CDR3 is CASSPGGHEQFF. The CDR3 nucleotides read TGTGCCAGCAGCCCAGGGGGCCATGAGCAGTTCTTC.

CDR3 protein: CAISTTGGEQYF. CDR3 nucleotides: TGTGCCATCAGTACTACAGGGGGCGAGCAGTACTTC. This sequence joins TRBV10-3 and TRBJ2-7, with TRBD1 identical over 8 bases. Germline loops: CDR1 ENHRY, CDR2 SYGVKD. The J segment lost 6 bases and the V segment lost 5 bases, leaving 3 bases of the junction unmatched. The length of the CDR3 is 12 residues.